This T cell receptor (beta chain) was retrieved from a study of cytomegalovirus exposure and HLA in healthy donors. Findings of the study overall: Trimming of TCR beta V- and J-genes showed a link, identified in a later analysis, to a missense DCLRE1C variant.

Trimming cost V 2 bases and J 7 bases, with 12 bases left between them. The V gene's germline CDR1 is SGHTA and CDR2 FQGNSA. There are 13 residues in the CDR3. The PCR was carried out with 60 Vbeta primers and 13 Jbeta primers. Measured with immunoSEQ multiplex PCR; TCRdb has only the in-frame clones, and not every one. The table has 55,000 to 80,000 clones, approximately 71% seen once. Whereas donors were nominally healthy upon sampling, unrecorded immune exposures were probable. About this clone itself: Its cognate antigen is unknown.

The genes are TRBV7-2 and TRBJ2-7, with D hard to call. The clonotype originates from a man between 50 and 59 years old in good health and CMV-seropositive. The specimen sequenced was PBMCs. The CDR3 is CASSLKRTREQYF. The CDR3 DNA follows: TGTGCCAGCAGCTTAAAGCGCACGCGTGAGCAGTACTTC.